This record covers a single TCR beta chain. Original processing methods: The authors estimated nucleated cell counts from reference gene primer amplification. Clones were sequenced by immunoSEQ multiplex PCR, and TCRdb holds only the in-frame ones, with some missing. The DNA gave D and trimming, while V, J and clone size come from that table. Among about 380,000 clones listed, 85% were seen once. The sample is drawn from a study of blood T cell repertoires in COVID-19. On the study more broadly: Researchers got acute and convalescent COVID-19 samples from the United States, Italy and Spain. Sample material is recorded as cDNA or gDNA derived from T cells, B-cell-depleted T cells, or PBMCs.

The V gene's germline CDR1 is SGHDT and CDR2 YYEEEE. The ends were cut back, 4 bases at V and 4 bases at J, with 9 bases in the middle. The length of the CDR3 is 13 residues. This receptor was identified in a woman between 18 and 30 years old with acute or convalescent COVID-19. Source material: peripheral blood. The V gene is TRBV5-6, the J gene TRBJ1-5; D unresolved. CDR3 region: CASSLSWNQPQHF. The CDR3, as DNA: TGTGCCAGCAGCCTAAGTTGGAATCAGCCCCAGCATTTT.